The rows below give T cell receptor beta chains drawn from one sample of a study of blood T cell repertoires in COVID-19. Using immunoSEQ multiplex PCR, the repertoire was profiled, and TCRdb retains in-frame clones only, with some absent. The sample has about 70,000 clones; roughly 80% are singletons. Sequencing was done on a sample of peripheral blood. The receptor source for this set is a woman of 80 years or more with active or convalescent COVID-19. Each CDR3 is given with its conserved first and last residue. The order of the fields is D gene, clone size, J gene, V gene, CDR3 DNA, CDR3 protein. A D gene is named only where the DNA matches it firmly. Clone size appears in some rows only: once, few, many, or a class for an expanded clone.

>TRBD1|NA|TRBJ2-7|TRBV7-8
TGTGCCAGCAGCCCGGGACAGGGGGCTTACGAGCAGTACTTC
CASSPGQGAYEQYF
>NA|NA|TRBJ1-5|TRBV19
TGTGCCAGTAGTATTACCGGGAAGGGCAATCAGCCCCAGCATTTT
CASSITGKGNQPQHF
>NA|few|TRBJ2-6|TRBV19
TGTGCCAGTCTTAGTTGGGCTTCAGGGGCCAACGTCCTGACTTTC
CASLSWASGANVLTF
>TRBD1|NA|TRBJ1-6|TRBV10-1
TGCGCCAGAAGGGACAGGAGGTATAATTCACCCCTCCACTTT
CARRDRRYNSPLHF
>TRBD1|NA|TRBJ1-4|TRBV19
TGTGCCAGTAACCTCCAGGGGGGAGCTAATGAAAAACTGTTTTTT
CASNLQGGANEKLFF
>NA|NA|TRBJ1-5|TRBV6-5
TGTGCCAGCGTCTCGGGCAGGGAAGGGCAGCCCCAGCATTTT
CASVSGREGQPQHF
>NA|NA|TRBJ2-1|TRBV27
TGTGCCAGCAGTTTTAACAGGCTTTACAATGAGCAGTTCTTC
CASSFNRLYNEQFF
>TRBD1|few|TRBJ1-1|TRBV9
TGTGCCAGCAGCTCAGGGGACAGGGTGACTGAAGCTTTCTTT
CASSSGDRVTEAFF
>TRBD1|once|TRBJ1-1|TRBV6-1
TGTGCCAGCAGTGAAGAAGGGGGGCAAACAGGGGACACTGAAGCTTTCTTT
CASSEEGGQTGDTEAFF
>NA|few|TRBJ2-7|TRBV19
TGTGCCAGTAGTATCACGACTACCGCTGAGCAGTACTTC
CASSITTTAEQYF
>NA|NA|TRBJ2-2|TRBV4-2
TGTGCCAGCAGCCAAGCGTTAGGGAGCTCGACGGACACCGGGGAGCTGTTTTTT
CASSQALGSSTDTGELFF
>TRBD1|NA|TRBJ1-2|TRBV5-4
TGTGCCAGCAGCGGAGCCGGGACAGGGGGGATTTATGGCTACACCTTC
CASSGAGTGGIYGYTF
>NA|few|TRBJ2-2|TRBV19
TGTGCCAGTACCATCGGGACTTCCTACACCGGGGAGCTGTTTTTT
CASTIGTSYTGELFF
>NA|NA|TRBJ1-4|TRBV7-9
TGTGCCAGCAGTGCCGCATATAGGGACACTGCAACTAATGAAAAACTGTTTTTT
CASSAAYRDTATNEKLFF